Here is one T cell receptor beta chain with its context. The antigen it recognizes is unknown. Each CD8+ T cell subset was flow-sorted in triplicate, and 250,000 to 300,000 cells per subset were placed directly into RLT lysis buffer. To exclude memory contaminants, naive CD8+ T cells were stringently defined as CD45RO-CCR7+CD27+CD95-. Peripheral blood mononuclear cells were isolated from buffy coats by standard density gradient centrifugation. Naive CXCR3-negative and CXCR3-positive CD8+ T cells were flow-sorted on a FACSAria III. Total RNA was extracted from sorted cells with an RNeasy Mini Kit. This entry belongs to a study of CXCR3-negative and CXCR3-positive naive CD8 T cells (dated by TCRdb to between 2018 and 2020). For the study in its entirety: In total, about 135 million TRB reads were obtained, which works out to roughly 1.5 +/- 0.3 million reads per library. TRBV-TRBJ cluster analysis included naive subsets from roughly 5 donors and memory cells from 3 donors. Diversity and physicochemical repertoire analyses covered roughly eleven donors pooled from two independent experiments.

Including the terminal cysteine and phenylalanine, the CDR3 comprises 15 residues. There is no recorded DNA. Looking up the germline V gene yields CDR1 SQVTM and CDR2 ANQGSEA. TCRdb lists the instrument as NextSeq 550. The Human TCR Profiling Kit (MiLaboratory) was used to prepare UMI-labeled 5' RACE TRB cDNA libraries. cDNA synthesis used the entire amount of extracted RNA, and PCR amplification then used the entire amount of cDNA produced. The libraries were made side by side, with each library going through the same number of PCR cycles. In the source study's methods: With a requirement of at least two reads per UMI, MIGEC and MiXCR extracted about 56,000 +/- 9,600 unique UMI-labeled TRB cDNA molecules per library. On average, about 40,000 +/- 10,000 functional in-frame TRB CDR3 nucleotide clonotypes lacking stop codons were found per library. After downsampling to 5000 UMI-labeled TRB molecules per sample, diversity metrics, including normalized Shannon-Wiener and Chao1, were computed in VDJtools. Clonotype-size-weighted physicochemical properties of the central five CDR3 residues (interaction energy, strength, volume and Kidera factor 4) were computed in VDJtools. TCRdb reprocessed the reads and provides one entry for every CDR3 protein sequence; no DNA is given. The V and J calls shown here were made by TCRdb, not taken from the authors' results. Per the sample table, the count is 6,000 to 8,500 distinct CDR3 sequences. The top ten constitute approximately 1.6% of the sample.

On the study overall, not on this receptor specifically: Repertoire diversity was comparably high in both naive subsets but much lower in memory CD8+ T cells. Similar TRBV-TRBJ usage was shown by naive CXCR3-negative and CXCR3-positive cells from the same donor, whereas distinct patterns were shown by memory cells. Because surface CD5, which has been linked to self-reactivity in mice, was comparable between naive subsets, TCR interaction strength was also inferred from TRB CDR3 physicochemical properties. Freshly isolated PBMCs were used for most assays because CXCR3 expression went down partially after cryopreservation. Compared with CXCR3-negative naive cells, CXCR3-positive naive cells had TRB CDR3s with higher hydrophobicity (lower Kidera factor 4), lower energy, and higher strength and volume indices.

The receptor was derived from a human donor in good health. Some clones in this sample may be carry-over from other donors' samples. In this chain, TRBV29-1 is recombined with TRBJ1-1. The sample taken for sequencing was naive CXCR3- CD8+ T cells from blood. This specimen's cell subset or site label, interpreted: CD45RO-CCR7+CD27+CD95- naive CD8+ T cells lacking CXCR3 (TNR3-). The CDR3 sequence is CSVESVGRPSTEAFF.